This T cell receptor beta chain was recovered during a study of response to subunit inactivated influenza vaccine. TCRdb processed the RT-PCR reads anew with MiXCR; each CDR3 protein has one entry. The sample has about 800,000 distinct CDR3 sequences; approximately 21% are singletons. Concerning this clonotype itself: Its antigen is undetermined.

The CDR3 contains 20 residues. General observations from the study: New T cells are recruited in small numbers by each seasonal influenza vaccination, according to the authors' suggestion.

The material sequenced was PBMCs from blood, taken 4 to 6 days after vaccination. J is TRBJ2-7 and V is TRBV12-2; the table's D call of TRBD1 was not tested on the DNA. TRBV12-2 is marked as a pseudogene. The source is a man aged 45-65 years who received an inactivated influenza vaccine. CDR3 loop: CASRPQQKRHRRLSFYEQYF. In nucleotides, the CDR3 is TGTGCAAGTCGCCCCCAACAGAAGCGGCACAGACGCCTTTCATTCTACGAGCAGTACTTC.